Presented here are 3 T cell receptor beta chains from one specimen sequenced in a study of blood T cell repertoires in COVID-19. Using immunoSEQ multiplex PCR, the repertoire was profiled, and TCRdb retains in-frame clones only, with some absent. The profile covers about 48,000 clones, with roughly 84% appearing a single time and around 50% taken by the ten largest. Sequencing used peripheral blood. The receptors here all came from a man in his 70s with acute or convalescent COVID-19.

The chain carries TRBV25-1 and TRBJ2-7; D gene uncertain. The germline V gene encodes CDR1 MGHDK and CDR2 SYGVNS. The V and J ends lost 4 bases and 0 bases respectively, with 10 bases between them. The CDR3 is 14 amino acids. The CDR3 DNA follows: TGTGCCAGCAGTGTTACCTATGCCTCCTACGAGCAGTACTTC. This encodes CASSVTYASYEQYF.

The J gene is TRBJ1-6, the V gene TRBV7-9; D perhaps matches TRBD1 (5 bases). Germline CDR1 and CDR2: SEHNR and FQNEAQ (reference sequence). The CDR3 length is 14 residues. V lost 4 bases to trimming and J lost 7 bases, with 11 bases between them. CDR3 coding DNA: TGTGCCAGCAGCTCTGGCGGGGGAAATTCACCCCTCCACTTT. This translates into CASSSGGGNSPLHF.

V and J are TRBV19 and TRBJ1-4; no clear D. Trimming left V 4 bases short and J 8 bases short, with 17 bases between. Germline loops: CDR1 LNHDA, CDR2 SQIVND (reference sequence). This CDR3 has 15 residues. CDR3 in DNA: TGTGCCAGTAGTAACCCTCGACAAATGGGCGAAAAACTGTTTTTT. Protein: CASSNPRQMGEKLFF.